This TCR beta chain is drawn from a study of regulatory T cells in long-lasting Graves disease. Notes on the study in general: Persistent Graves' patients showed a TCR diversity that was lower than that of newly diagnosed ones.

Noted time point: newly diagnosed GD, antithyroid drugs for less than 3 months. RNA extracted from PBMCs served as the sequencing template. Germline CDR1 and CDR2: DFQATT and SNEGSKA (reference sequence). The CDR3 has 14 amino acids. With 6 bases removed from V and 2 bases from J, the gap between germline ends came to 15 bases. A word on this clonotype: Its cognate antigen is unknown.

Library construction for TCR beta used iRepertoire HTBI primers and Arm-PCR of CDR3 regions. TCRdb reprocessed the multiplex PCR reads with MiXCR, giving one entry per CDR3 protein. Seen here are fewer than 550,000 distinct CDR3 sequences, 15% to 20% observed once, and the top ten hold roughly 25%. Another study also made use of these data, one on T cells in Graves' hyperthyroidism and ophthalmopathy. From that study: The study used the HTBI primer set for a first-round RT-PCR of the TCR CDR3.

The receptor was derived from a woman aged 35-60 years with Graves disease. The chain carries TRBV20-1 and TRBJ2-3, with a tentative D call TRBD1 (5 bases). The sample consisted of peripheral blood mononuclear cells (PBMCs), taken at new diagnosis, from a patient treated with antithyroid drugs. Here the CDR3 reads CSAQGAPDTDTQYF. DNA for the CDR3: TGCAGTGCCCAAGGGGCCCCCGACACAGATACGCAGTATTTT.